This TCR beta chain was sequenced for a study of Ad26.COV2.S vaccination and SARS-CoV-2 variants. As for the study in general: Intramuscular Ad26.COV2.S doses were given once or twice, 56 days apart.

Concerning this clone: Its antigen is unknown.

Libraries were prepared by immunoSEQ multiplex PCR; TCRdb keeps only in-frame clonotypes and omits some of them. This sample carries around 450,000 clones, around 90% of them seen once, and the ten largest clones take approximately 12%. V was clipped by 3 bases and J by 7 bases, with 15 bases between them. This CDR3 is 14 amino acids long. CDR1 is MDHEN and CDR2 is SYDVKM in the germline V gene. The study, taken as a whole, reports: People given the vaccine had a wider spike-specific TCR breadth than placebo recipients did.

Treatment reported: around 19 received Ad26.COV2.S at low or high dose, single or two shots; a few received placebo; per-sample allocation not given. The study sampled participants on day 63 after the first vaccine or placebo injection. Vaccination used an Ad26 vector expressing Wuhan-strain SARS-CoV-2 spike. This TCR came from a person between 18 and 59 years old who received the Ad26.COV2.S COVID-19 vaccine or a placebo. This specimen was peripheral blood, taken in a trial of Ad26.COV2.S vaccine versus placebo. The rearrangement links TRBV28 to TRBJ2-5, with D possibly matching TRBD1 (6 bases). CDR3 DNA: TGTGCCAGCAGTTTTGGCGACAGGCCGGGGACCCAGTACTTC. Translating it yields CASSFGDRPGTQYF.